This entry lists 24 T cell receptor beta chains sequenced from one sample in a study of T cells in Graves' hyperthyroidism and ophthalmopathy. RNA transcripts gave rise to amplified TCR beta CDR3 regions. TCR CDR3 underwent first-round RT-PCR with the HTBI primer set. One entry per CDR3 protein, called by TCRdb with MiXCR from the multiplex PCR reads. The sample comprises about 400,000 distinct CDR3 sequences, around 15% of which are singletons, and around 20% rests with the top ten. The sample taken for sequencing was blood. The receptor set was obtained from a woman in her 30s with Graves' ophthalmopathy.

This clonotype was found many times. The chain carries TRBV18 and TRBJ2-2; D is possibly TRBD1 (5 bases). The germline V gene has CDR1 KGHSH and CDR2 LQKENI. Trimming left V 5 bases short and J 5 bases short, with 9 bases between. The CDR3 loop spans 13 amino acids. CDR3 bases: TGTGCCAGCTCAGCAAAGGGGACCGGGGAGCTGTTTTTT. Amino acid sequence: CASSAKGTGELFF. Together with reference TRBV18 and TRBJ2-2, the CDR3 gives the full variable domain: NAGVMQNPRHLVRRRGQEARLRCSPMKGHSHVYWYRQLPEEGLKFMVYLQKENIIDESGMPKERFSAEFPKEGPSILRIQQVVRGDSAAYFCASSAKGTGELFFGEGSRLTVL.

This clonotype was found many times. The chain uses TRBV7-9 and TRBJ1-5; D uncertain. V shed 5 bases and J shed 3 bases, with 11 bases lying between them. This CDR3 has 14 residues. Germline V CDR1 and CDR2: SEHNR, FQNEAQ (reference sequence). This CDR3 reads CASSTARDNQPQHF. The CDR3 DNA sequence: TGTGCCAGCAGCACGGCAAGGGACAATCAGCCCCAGCATTTT. Combining the CDR3 with reference TRBV7-9 and TRBJ1-5 gives the whole variable domain DTGVSQNPRHKITKRGQNVTFRCDPISEHNRLYWYRQTLGQGPEFLTYFQNEAQLEKSRLLSDRFSAERPKGSFSTLEIQRTEQGDSAMYLCASSTARDNQPQHFGDGTRLSIL.

This clonotype was recorded at least ten times. The V call is TRBV24-1, the J call TRBJ1-4; no definite D call. Germline-derived CDR1 and CDR2 are KGHDR and SFDVKD. The CDR3 has 14 amino acids. Trimming left V 5 bases short and J 5 bases short, with 11 bases between. DNA of the CDR3: TGTGCCACCAGTGGTAGCGGAAAAAATGAAAAACTGTTTTTT. This translates into CATSGSGKNEKLFF.

This clonotype was recorded once. The missing conserved phenylalanine or tryptophan at the end of this CDR3 makes a read error likely. V and J are TRBV29-1 and TRBJ1-1, with a possible D match to TRBD1 (6 bases). The germline V and J ends were trimmed by 3 bases and 5 bases, with 19 bases remaining between them. CDR3 length: 15 amino acids. CDR1 is SQVTM, CDR2 ANQGSEA, per germline. The CDR3 DNA sequence: TGCAGCGTTGAGGGGGAGCCAGAAGGGGGGACTGAAGCTTTCGTT. This codes for CSVEGEPEGGTEAFV.

The chain carries TRBV24-1 and TRBJ1-5; TRBD1 might be the D (5 bases). Trimming removed 5 bases from V and 5 bases from J, with 12 bases in between. The length of the CDR3 is 14 residues. Germline CDR1 reads KGHDR; CDR2 reads SFDVKD. CDR3 sequence (DNA): TGTGCCACCAGTGTCCGTGGGGCCGATCAGCCCCAGCATTTT. Residues: CATSVRGADQPQHF.

The V call is TRBV11-1, the J call TRBJ2-2, with 11 bases aligning to TRBD2. This CDR3 spans 14 amino acids. Germline assignment: CDR1 SGHAT and CDR2 FQDESV (reference sequence). The trim removed 5 bases at V and 5 bases at J, leaving 1 base unmatched. The CDR3 DNA reads TGTGCCAGCAGCCGACTAGCGGGGACCGGGGAGCTGTTTTTT. Protein product: CASSRLAGTGELFF.

This clonotype was observed at least ten times. The J gene is TRBJ2-1, the V gene TRBV11-2; 12 bases are shared with TRBD2. Germline loops: CDR1 SGHAT, CDR2 FQNNGV. J was trimmed by 10 bases and V by 1 base; bases with no gene match: 8. This CDR3 has 16 amino acids. The DNA for the CDR3 is TGTGCCAGCAGCTTAGGTCCTAGCGGGGGGGCAGGGGAGCAGTTCTTC. It yields the protein CASSLGPSGGAGEQFF.

The sample holds many counts of this clonotype. The rearrangement links TRBV4-2 to TRBJ1-5, with TRBD1 matching 7 bases. The CDR3 spans 17 residues. Germline CDR1 LGHNA, CDR2 YNFKEQ. J was trimmed by 4 bases and V by 4 bases; bases with no gene match: 13. The CDR3 reads CASSPGPGGMGNQPQHF. The CDR3 DNA reads TGTGCCAGCAGCCCCGGCCCAGGGGGTATGGGTAATCAGCCCCAGCATTTT.

This clonotype was observed at least ten times. The chain has TRBV28 and TRBJ1-6; 8 nucleotides line up with TRBD1. The CDR3 loop spans 16 amino acids. Germline loops: CDR1 MDHEN, CDR2 SYDVKM. The ends lost 7 bases at V and 5 bases at J; junction bases unmatched: 10. CDR3 sequence reads: CASTLTQGANNSPLHF. CDR3 sequence (DNA): TGTGCCAGCACCCTCACGCAGGGGGCGAATAATTCACCCCTCCACTTT. Supplemented by reference TRBV28 and TRBJ1-6, the full variable domain reads DVKVTQSSRYLVKRTGEKVFLECVQDMDHENMFWYRQDPGLGLRLIYFSYDVKMKEKGDIPEGYSVSREKKERFSLILESASTNQTSMYLCASTLTQGANNSPLHFGNGTRLTVT.

This clonotype has at least ten counts. The chain is built from TRBV18 and TRBJ2-2; D perhaps matches TRBD1 (6 bases). This CDR3 comprises 15 residues. CDR1 is KGHSH, CDR2 LQKENI, per germline. V lost 4 bases and J lost 1, with 10 bases in between. The DNA of the CDR3 is TGTGCCAGCTCACAAGGGACATTGAACACCGGGGAGCTGTTTTTT. This gives the protein CASSQGTLNTGELFF.

Ten or more counts support this clonotype. The V gene is TRBV12-3 or TRBV12-4, the J gene TRBJ1-2; a possible D gene is TRBD1 (6 bases). V was shortened by 5 bases and J by 1 base, with 8 bases between the two germline ends. The CDR3 extends over 13 amino acids. This chain's CDR3 is CASSPRGNYGYTF. CDR3 DNA sequence: TGTGCCAGCAGTCCCAGGGGTAACTATGGCTACACCTTC.

This clonotype was picked up many times. J is TRBJ1-1 and V is TRBV30; TRBD1 aligns across 7 bases. The CDR3 contains 16 residues. Germline V CDR1 and CDR2: GTSNPN, SVGIG (reference sequence). V gave up 0 bases and J gave up 1 base; unmatched junction bases: 8. The chain's CDR3 is CAWSVNHNRGNTEAFF. CDR3 coding DNA: TGTGCCTGGAGTGTTAATCATAACAGGGGGAACACTGAAGCTTTCTTT. The entire variable domain, with the rest obtained from reference TRBV30 and TRBJ1-1, is as follows: SQTIHQWPATLVQPVGSPLSLECTVEGTSNPNLYWYRQAAGRGLQLLFYSVGIGQISSEVPQNLSASRPQDRQFILSSKKLLLSDSGFYLCAWSVNHNRGNTEAFFGQGTRLTVV.

The chain links TRBV27 to TRBJ2-7; 9 bases match TRBD1. V dropped 5 bases and J dropped 3; count of bases not matched to a gene: 20. CDR1 MNHEY and CDR2 SMNVEV come from the germline V gene (reference sequence). The CDR3 sequence is 19 residues long. The CDR3 DNA reads TGTGCCAGCAGTGCTACTACAGGGGGCGTTCGGGGGAGTTACTACGAGCAGTACTTC. It specifies CASSATTGGVRGSYYEQYF.

In its sample, this clonotype was seen once. The rearrangement links TRBV2 to TRBJ2-7; 10 bases match TRBD2. CDR1 and CDR2 (germline): SNHLY, FYNNEI. This CDR3 contains 17 residues. Unmatched junction bases numbered 10, after V lost 5 bases and J lost 0 bases. Written as DNA, the CDR3 is TGTGCCAGCAGTCCGTTTAGCGGGGGGAGAAGCTCCTACGAGCAGTACTTC. This codes for CASSPFSGGRSSYEQYF.

This clonotype was seen repeatedly, ten times or more. The chain couples TRBV5-6 to TRBJ1-6; maybe TRBD1 (6 bases). CDR3 length: 15 residues. V was cut by 4 bases and J by 7 bases, with 15 bases left in between. Germline V gene lookup returns CDR1 SGHDT and CDR2 YYEEEE. CDR3 in amino acids: CASSLGTITNSPLHF. For the CDR3, the DNA is TGTGCCAGCAGCCTCGGGACAATAACAAATTCACCCCTCCACTTT. The whole variable domain, remainder taken from reference TRBV5-6 and TRBJ1-6, is DAGVTQSPTHLIKTRGQQVTLRCSPKSGHDTVSWYQQALGQGPQFIFQYYEEEERQRGNFPDRFSGHQFPNYSSELNVNALLLGDSALYLCASSLGTITNSPLHFGNGTRLTVT.

This clonotype was recorded many times. V usage is TRBV27 and J usage is TRBJ2-1, with 9 bases aligning to TRBD1. CDR3 size: 14 residues. In germline, CDR1 is MNHEY, CDR2 SMNVEV (reference sequence). V lost 3 bases, J lost 4 bases, and 1 base stayed unmatched. CDR3 nucleotides: TGTGCCAGCAGTTTGGGACAGGGTTACAATGAGCAGTTCTTC. As protein: CASSLGQGYNEQFF.

This clonotype was observed at least ten times. The V gene is TRBV2, the J gene TRBJ1-1; D is uncertain. V was trimmed by 6 bases and J by 0 bases, leaving 8 bases between them. CDR3 length equals 13 residues. Germline V gene lookup returns CDR1 SNHLY and CDR2 FYNNEI. CDR3 in DNA: TGTGCCAGCAGACCTGATATGAACACTGAAGCTTTCTTT. It encodes CASRPDMNTEAFF.

This clonotype was recorded many times. The chain is built from TRBV6-1 and TRBJ2-1; D unresolved. There are 15 residues in the CDR3. Looked up from germline, CDR1 is MNHNS and CDR2 is SASEGT. Trimming left V 6 bases short and J 4 bases short, with 16 bases between. DNA of the CDR3: TGTGCCAGCAGGGGTCTCAGTCCCCGTTACAATGAGCAGTTCTTC. Its protein is CASRGLSPRYNEQFF.

The sample holds many counts of this clonotype. The chain joins TRBV20-1 to TRBJ2-3; 16 bases are a match to TRBD2. The CDR3 loop spans 15 amino acids. V lost 5 bases, J lost 6 bases, and 5 bases stayed unmatched. Germline V CDR1 and CDR2: DFQATT, SNEGSKA (reference sequence). Here the CDR3 DNA reads TGCAGTGCTGGGACTAGCGGGGGGGCAGTGGATACGCAGTATTTT. It encodes CSAGTSGGAVDTQYF.

This clonotype was found many times. The chain has TRBV11-2 and TRBJ2-2; the D is unclear. Germline lookup yields CDR1 SGHAT and CDR2 FQNNGV. Between the trimmed V and J ends, which lost 2 bases and 0 bases, there was a span of 10 bases. The CDR3 extends over 16 amino acids. The CDR3 region has the DNA TGTGCCAGCAGCTTACCCCTGAACTCGAACACCGGGGAGCTGTTTTTT. This gives the protein CASSLPLNSNTGELFF.

This chain links TRBV5-5 with TRBJ1-1, with 8 positions matching TRBD1. This CDR3 is 15 amino acids long. The J segment lost 6 bases and the V segment lost 2 bases, leaving 9 bases of the junction unmatched. Germline V gives CDR1 SGHKS, CDR2 YYEKEE (reference sequence). The CDR3 sequence: CASSFLATGDAEAFF. The CDR3 bases are TGTGCCAGCAGCTTTCTCGCGACAGGGGACGCTGAAGCTTTCTTT.

The rearrangement uses TRBV5-1 and TRBJ2-5; D gene uncertain. The V and J ends lost 0 bases and 6 bases respectively, with 3 bases between them. The germline gives CDR1 SGHRS, CDR2 YFSETQ. CDR3 size: 11 residues. DNA for the CDR3: TGCGCCAGCAGCTTGGATAAGACCCAGTACTTC. Its translation is CASSLDKTQYF.

This clonotype has at least ten counts. This CDR3 is CASSLANEQYF. CDR3 bases: TGTGCCAGCAGTTTAGCTAACGAGCAGTACTTC. The chain carries TRBV28 and TRBJ2-7; D uncertain. The CDR3 contains 11 residues. Trimming shortened V by 2 bases and J by 5 bases, and 4 bases separated the two germline ends. CDR1 and CDR2 (germline): MDHEN, SYDVKM.

A few counts support this clonotype. The gene calls are TRBV4-1 and TRBJ1-1; possibly TRBD1 for D (6 bases). The germline V and J ends were trimmed by 1 base and 8 bases, with 17 bases remaining between them. Germline loops: CDR1 MGHRA, CDR2 YSYEKL. This CDR3 spans 15 amino acids. The CDR3 DNA sequence: TGCGCCAGCAGCCAAGTTGGGGGGGCTGACAGAGAAGCTTTCTTT. Amino acid sequence: CASSQVGGADREAFF.